This TCR beta chain was obtained from a study of graft-versus-host responses after intestinal transplantation. Study-wide context: Among the recipients, transplants were multivisceral, liver-intestinal, or isolated intestinal.

The CDR3 length is 17 residues. V dropped 5 bases and J dropped 0; count of bases not matched to a gene: 10. Germline V gives CDR1 LNHDA, CDR2 SQIVND (reference sequence). Here immunoSEQ multiplex PCR was the method, and the copy in TCRdb shows in-frame clones only, minus some. Here the sample spans 13,000 to 15,000 clones, around 70% being singletons. Concerning this clone: The antigen is not known.

Study-wide results and limits: Detection of GvH clones occurred in recipient marrow, and some had their first appearance in ileum or blood. Association was observed between peak circulating GvH clone levels and early post-transplant HvG declines.

Researchers processed graft tissue to release intraepithelial and lamina propria lymphocytes. The receptor comes from a human patient who received an intestinal transplant, so some T cells may come from the graft donor. The material was ileum tissue, obtained 16 days after intestinal transplant. V gene TRBV19 combines with J gene TRBJ1-5; 7 bases match TRBD1. For the CDR3, the DNA is TGTGCCAGTAGTCTCCAACAGGGGTCCTATAGCAATCAGCCCCAGCATTTT. It translates to CASSLQQGSYSNQPQHF.